The 5 T cell receptor beta chains below were found in one sample sequenced in a study of identifying expanded T cells in peripheral blood. TCRdb's copy holds only in-frame clones and misses some; the assay was immunoSEQ multiplex PCR. The table shows tens of thousands of clones, with about 91% occurring only once. Sequencing was done on a sample of blood. These receptors originate from a person between 18 and 70 years old in good health.

The rearrangement links TRBV9 to TRBJ2-1; D remains unclear. The CDR3 runs 17 residues. V lost 0 bases, J lost 3 bases, and 16 bases lay in between. Germline V gives CDR1 SGDLS, CDR2 YYNGEE. The CDR3 bases are TGTGCCAGCAGCGTAGATCCCCCCTCAGACTTCTACAATGAGCAGTTCTTC. It encodes CASSVDPPSDFYNEQFF.

The V and J genes are TRBV6-5 and TRBJ1-2, with D unresolved. Germline V gives CDR1 MNHEY, CDR2 SVGAGI. This CDR3 has 15 amino acids. V was clipped by 6 bases and J by 4 bases, with 18 bases between them. The CDR3 region is CASRPGPLEGYGYTF. The CDR3 DNA follows: TGTGCCAGCAGACCCGGTCCTCTAGAAGGCTATGGCTACACCTTC.

This chain connects TRBV30 to TRBJ2-2; the D gene is possibly TRBD2 (6 bases). This CDR3 is 15 amino acids long. Germline assignment: CDR1 GTSNPN and CDR2 SVGIG (reference sequence). Deletions cut 0 bases from V and 7 bases from J, with 15 bases between. CDR3 sequence reads: CAWSVLRGGNGELFF. CDR3 DNA: TGTGCCTGGAGTGTACTAAGGGGCGGGAACGGGGAGCTGTTTTTT.

This clone was found once. This chain uses TRBV7-2 with TRBJ1-6, with D possibly TRBD1 on 6 matching bases. The CDR3 totals 14 residues. The V gene's germline CDR1 is SGHTA and CDR2 FQGNSA. V was trimmed by 5 bases and J by 6 bases, leaving 11 bases between them. DNA of the CDR3: TGTGCCAGCAGCCAACAGGGAATTAATTCACCCCTCCACTTT. This encodes CASSQQGINSPLHF. Drawing the rest from reference TRBV7-2 and TRBJ1-6, the complete variable domain is GAGVSQSPSNKVTEKGKDVELRCDPISGHTALYWYRQSLGQGLEFLIYFQGNSAPDKSGLPSDRFSAERTGGSVSTLTIQRTQQEDSAVYLCASSQQGINSPLHFGNGTRLTVT.

This rearrangement joins TRBV30 to TRBJ1-2; D is ambiguous. Trimming stripped 4 bases from V and 4 bases from J, with 16 bases between. Germline V gives CDR1 GTSNPN, CDR2 SVGIG (reference sequence). The CDR3 is 14 residues long. Here the CDR3 reads CAWTVDPGGYGYTF. CDR3 in DNA: TGTGCCTGGACAGTAGATCCAGGAGGCTATGGCTACACCTTC.